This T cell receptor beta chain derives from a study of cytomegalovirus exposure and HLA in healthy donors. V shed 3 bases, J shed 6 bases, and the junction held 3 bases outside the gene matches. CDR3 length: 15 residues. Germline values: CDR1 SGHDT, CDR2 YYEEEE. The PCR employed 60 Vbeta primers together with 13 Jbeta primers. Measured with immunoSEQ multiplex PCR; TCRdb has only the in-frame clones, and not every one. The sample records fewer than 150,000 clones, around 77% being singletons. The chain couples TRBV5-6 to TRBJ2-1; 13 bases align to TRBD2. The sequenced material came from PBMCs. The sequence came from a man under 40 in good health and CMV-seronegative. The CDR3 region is CASSSLAGGFNEQFF. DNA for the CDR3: TGTGCCAGCAGCTCACTAGCGGGAGGGTTCAATGAGCAGTTCTTC.